Listed here are 5 T cell receptor beta chains from one sample, sequenced in a study of T cells after yellow fever vaccination. TCRdb used MiXCR to reprocess the 5' RACE reads, holding one entry per CDR3 protein. The data contain about 310,000 distinct CDR3 sequences, around 4% of them seen just once; the ten biggest clones take up around 20%. Source: PBMCs, taken on the day of the yellow fever booster vaccination. These receptor sequences come from a man younger than 35 who received the YFV17D yellow fever vaccine.

This clonotype was picked up a small number of times. The chain uses TRBV11-2 and TRBJ1-6, with D maybe TRBD1 (5 bases). Trimming left V 10 bases short and J 17 bases short, with 18 bases between. This CDR3 region has 11 residues. Looked up from germline, CDR1 is SGHAT and CDR2 is FQNNGV. This CDR3 is CATTNWGEVHF. For the CDR3, the DNA is TGTGCCACCACCAACTGGGGGGAGGTCCACTTT.

This chain uses TRBV4-3 with TRBJ2-5; tentatively, D is TRBD1 (6 bases). The germline gives CDR1 LGHNA, CDR2 YSLEER. The V and J ends lost 8 bases and 7 bases respectively, with 17 bases between them. This CDR3 comprises 13 residues. CDR3 loop: CASGERDIGTQYF. CDR3 bases: TGCGCCAGCGGTGAACGGGACATTGGGACCCAGTACTTC.

This clonotype was detected ten times or more. The V and J genes are TRBV5-1 and TRBJ2-5; the D gene is possibly TRBD2 (6 bases). V dropped 4 bases and J dropped 2 bases, with 15 bases sitting between them. This CDR3 region has 15 residues. Germline CDR1 is SGHRS and CDR2 is YFSETQ. Here the CDR3 DNA reads TGCGCCAGCAGCGGAGGACGGGGGAGACAAGAGACCCAGTACTTC. Encoded protein: CASSGGRGRQETQYF.

The table lists this clonotype with many counts. The rearrangement links TRBV14 to TRBJ1-4, with unresolved D. The CDR3 is made up of 13 amino acids. CDR1 is SGHDN and CDR2 is FVKESK in the germline V gene. V lost 6 bases, J lost 6 bases, and 11 bases lay in between. CDR3 sequence reads: CASSRGLDEKLFF. The CDR3 DNA reads as TGTGCCAGCAGTCGCGGACTTGATGAAAAACTGTTTTTT.

The chain has TRBV2 and TRBJ2-1; D gene ambiguous. The CDR3 is 11 residues long. Trimming pared 10 bases from V and 3 bases from J, leaving 7 bases between. Germline V gene sequence: CDR1 SNHLY, CDR2 FYNNEI. CDR3 loop: CAKSGYNEQFF. Written as DNA, the CDR3 is TGTGCCAAGAGTGGCTACAATGAGCAGTTCTTC.